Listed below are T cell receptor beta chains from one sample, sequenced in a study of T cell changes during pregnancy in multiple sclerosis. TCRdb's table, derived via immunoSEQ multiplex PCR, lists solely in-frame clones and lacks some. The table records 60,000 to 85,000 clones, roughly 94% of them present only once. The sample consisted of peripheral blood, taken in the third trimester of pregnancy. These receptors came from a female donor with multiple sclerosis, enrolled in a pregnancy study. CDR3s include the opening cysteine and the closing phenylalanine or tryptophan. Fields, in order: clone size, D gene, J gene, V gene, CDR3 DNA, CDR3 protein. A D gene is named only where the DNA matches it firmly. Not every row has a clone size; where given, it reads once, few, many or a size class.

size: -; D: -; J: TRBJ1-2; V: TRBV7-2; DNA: TGTGCCAGCAGATCTGACAGGTGGGGATATGGCTACACCTTC; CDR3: CASRSDRWGYGYTF
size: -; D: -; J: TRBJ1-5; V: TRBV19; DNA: TGTGCCAGTAGCCGGGCAGGGGCAAGCAATCAGCCCCAGCATTTT; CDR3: CASSRAGASNQPQHF
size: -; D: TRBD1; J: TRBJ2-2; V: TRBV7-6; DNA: TGTGCCAGCAGTTCGGGACAGACCTTCACCGGGGAGCTGTTTTTT; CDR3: CASSSGQTFTGELFF
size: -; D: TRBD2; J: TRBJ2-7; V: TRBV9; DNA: TGTGCCAGCTCAGCGGGGGGACTGACTTCCTACGAGCAGTACTTC; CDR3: CASSAGGLTSYEQYF
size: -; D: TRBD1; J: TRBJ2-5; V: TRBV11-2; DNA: TGTGCCAGCAGCCTCGGACAGGGGGGACCAGAGACCCAGTACTTC; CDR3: CASSLGQGGPETQYF
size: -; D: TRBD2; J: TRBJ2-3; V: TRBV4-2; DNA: TGTGCCAGCCGCAGGACTAGCGGGGCTCTCGATCCGCAGTATTTT; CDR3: CASRRTSGALDPQYF
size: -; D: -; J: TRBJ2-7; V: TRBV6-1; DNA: TGTGCCACCCCGGGTCTTGCGGTGTACGAGCAGTACTTC; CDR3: CATPGLAVYEQYF
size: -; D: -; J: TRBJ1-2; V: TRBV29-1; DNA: TGCAGCGTTCTTACGACAGGTCGGAGTGACTATGGCTACACCTTC; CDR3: CSVLTTGRSDYGYTF
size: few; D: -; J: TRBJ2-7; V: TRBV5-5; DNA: TGTGCCAGCAGCGGGAGGGAGCAGTACTTC; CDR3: CASSGREQYF
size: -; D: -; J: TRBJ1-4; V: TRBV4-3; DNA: TGCGCCAGCAGCCAAGACGGTGCAACTAATGAAAAACTGTTTTTT; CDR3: CASSQDGATNEKLFF
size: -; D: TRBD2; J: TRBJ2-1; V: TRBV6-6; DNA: TGTGCCAGCAGTTACCCTACGGGGGGGGCCGACAATGAGCAGTTCTTC; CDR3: CASSYPTGGADNEQFF
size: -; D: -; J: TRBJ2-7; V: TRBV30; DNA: TGTGCCTGGAGTACACAGGGAAGTACGGAGCAGTACTTC; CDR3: CAWSTQGSTEQYF
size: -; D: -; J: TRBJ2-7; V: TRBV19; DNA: TGTGCCAGTAGAAACGGGCGGGGCCCCACCTACGAGCAGTACTTC; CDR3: CASRNGRGPTYEQYF
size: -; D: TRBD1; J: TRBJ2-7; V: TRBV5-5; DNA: TGTGCCAGCAGGTCCGGGACAGGGACCTACGAGCAGTACTTC; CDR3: CASRSGTGTYEQYF
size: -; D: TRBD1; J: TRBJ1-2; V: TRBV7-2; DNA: TGTGCCAGCAGCTCGCGTCCCGGGACAGAGAACTATGGCTACACCTTC; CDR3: CASSSRPGTENYGYTF
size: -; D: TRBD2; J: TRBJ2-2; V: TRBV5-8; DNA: TGTGCCAGCAGTAGCGGGCCAGGGCATGCCTATCGAGACACCGGGGAGCTGTTTTTT; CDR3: CASSSGPGHAYRDTGELFF
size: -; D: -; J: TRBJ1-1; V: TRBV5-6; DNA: TGTGCCAGCAGCTTCGGGGGGAACACTGAGGCTTTCTTT; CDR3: CASSFGGNTEAFF
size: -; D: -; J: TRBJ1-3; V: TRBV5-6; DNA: TGTGCCAGCAGCCCACAGCGGAAAAACACCATATATTTT; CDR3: CASSPQRKNTIYF
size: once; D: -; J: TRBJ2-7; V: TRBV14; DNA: TGTGCCAGCAGCTCTCGCTACGAGCAGTACTTC; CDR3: CASSSRYEQYF
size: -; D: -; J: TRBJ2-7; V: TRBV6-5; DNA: TGTGCCAGCAGTTACTCGACTAACGCACACGAGCAGTACTTC; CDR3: CASSYSTNAHEQYF
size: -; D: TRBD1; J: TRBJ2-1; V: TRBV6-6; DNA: TGTGCCAGCAGTCGGGACAGCTACAATGAGCAGTTCTTC; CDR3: CASSRDSYNEQFF
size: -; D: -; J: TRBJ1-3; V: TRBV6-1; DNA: TGTGCCAGCAGTGAAAGGGCAGCGGGAGGAAACACCATATATTTT; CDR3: CASSERAAGGNTIYF
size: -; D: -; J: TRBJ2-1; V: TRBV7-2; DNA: TGTGCCAGCAGCTTACGGGTGGGGGCCCCTTACCATGAGCAGTTCTTC; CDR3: CASSLRVGAPYHEQFF
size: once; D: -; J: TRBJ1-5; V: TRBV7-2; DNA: TGTGCCAGCAGCCCTAGAGTTGCGGCATATCCCCAGCATTTT; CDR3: CASSPRVAAYPQHF
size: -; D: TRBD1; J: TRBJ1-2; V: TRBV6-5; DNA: TGTGCCAGCAGTTACTTCCTAAACCCGGGACAGGGGGCCTACACCTTC; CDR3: CASSYFLNPGQGAYTF
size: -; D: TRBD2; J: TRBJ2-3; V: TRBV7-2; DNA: TGTGCCAGCAGCCCTAGCGGGGGCACAGATACGCAGTATTTT; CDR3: CASSPSGGTDTQYF
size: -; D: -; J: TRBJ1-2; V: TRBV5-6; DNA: TGTGCCAGCAGCTTGGTTGGGACAACCTATGGCTACACCTTC; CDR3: CASSLVGTTYGYTF